A single sample gave rise to the 29 T cell receptor beta chains below, sequenced in a study of T cell repertoires in cytomegalovirus infection. TCRdb used MiXCR to reprocess the reads, holding one entry per CDR3 protein. This sample carries approximately 340,000 distinct CDR3 sequences, 25% to 30% of them seen once, and the ten largest clones take 20%. The antigens for these receptors are not known. Source: cultured PBMCs, taken from culture after CMV antigen stimulation. The receptors shown here come from a human donor in good health (CMV status not recorded). Some clones in this sample may be carry-over from other donors' samples.

This clonotype was picked up a small number of times. The gene calls are TRBV6-1 and TRBJ1-5, with 8 bases fitting TRBD1. V lost 6 bases and J lost 2; bases outside the gene matches: 9. Germline assignment: CDR1 MNHNS and CDR2 SASEGT. The CDR3 loop spans 16 amino acids. CDR3 in amino acids: CASSSGQGRGNQPQHF. The CDR3, as DNA: TGTGCCAGCAGCAGTGGACAGGGTAGAGGCAATCAGCCCCAGCATTTT.

The rearrangement joins TRBV4-1 to TRBJ1-4; D unclear. V was cut by 1 base and J by 0 bases, with 6 bases left in between. Germline CDR1 is MGHRA and CDR2 is YSYEKL. The CDR3 is 15 amino acids. CDR3 in amino acids: CASSQVGTTNEKLFF. DNA for the CDR3: TGCGCCAGCAGCCAAGTTGGGACAACTAATGAAAAACTGTTTTTT.

This clonotype was detected many times. This chain links TRBV11-2 with TRBJ1-4, with D maybe TRBD1 (6 bases). V lost 7 bases, J lost 3 bases, and 12 bases lay in between. The CDR3 is made up of 14 amino acids. CDR1 and CDR2 from the germline V gene are SGHAT and FQNNGV. The CDR3 sequence: CASIRGGPNEKLFF. CDR3 DNA sequence: TGTGCCAGCATCCGAGGGGGACCTAATGAAAAACTGTTTTTT.

This clonotype was counted at least ten times. The genes are TRBV7-6 and TRBJ2-7, with D possibly being TRBD1 or TRBD2 (5 bases each). V was pared by 5 bases and J by 2 bases, with 13 bases between. The V gene's germline CDR1 is SGHVS and CDR2 FNYEAQ. This CDR3 has 14 amino acids. The CDR3 sequence: CASSARDRTYEQYF. As DNA, the CDR3 is TGTGCCAGCAGCGCAAGGGACCGAACCTACGAGCAGTACTTC. Full variable domain (rest looked up from reference TRBV7-6 and TRBJ2-7): GAGVSQSPRYKVTKRGQDVALRCDPISGHVSLYWYRQALGQGPEFLTYFNYEAQQDKSGLPNDRFSAERPEGSISTLTIQRTEQRDSAMYRCASSARDRTYEQYFGPGTRLTVT.

The chain is built from TRBV14 and TRBJ2-3; 10 nucleotides line up with TRBD1. The V gene end was trimmed by 4 bases and the J gene end by 8 bases; junction bases not matched to a gene: 12. Germline V lookup: CDR1 SGHDN, CDR2 FVKESK. The CDR3 runs 16 residues. The CDR3 nucleotides are TGTGCCAGCAGCCTGAGGACAGGGGGTATAAGGGGTACGCAGTATTTT. As protein: CASSLRTGGIRGTQYF.

The V gene is TRBV6-6, the J gene TRBJ2-7; TRBD1 matches 9 bases. Germline trimming cut 7 bases from V and 3 bases from J; bases unmatched to any gene: 13. CDR3 size: 16 residues. Germline CDR1 reads MNHNY; CDR2 reads SVGAGI (reference sequence). The DNA of the CDR3 is TGTGCCAGCACCAACCCCCCCTGGACAGGGGTCTACGAGCAGTACTTC. Translated, it gives CASTNPPWTGVYEQYF.

J is TRBJ1-6 and V is TRBV7-6; TRBD1 might be the D (5 bases). Germline CDR1 is SGHVS and CDR2 is FNYEAQ. Trimming removed 1 base from V and 9 bases from J, with 16 bases in between. CDR3 size: 16 residues. The DNA of the CDR3 is TGTGCCAGCAGCTTAGGAACAGGATCAGTGAGTTCACCCCTCCACTTT. Translation: CASSLGTGSVSSPLHF.

In its sample, this clonotype was seen a few times. The V gene is TRBV19, the J gene TRBJ1-3; TRBD1 matches at 8 bases. This CDR3 has 17 residues. V trimming: 3 bases; J trimming: 3 bases; junction bases outside the gene matches: 10. Germline V lookup: CDR1 LNHDA, CDR2 SQIVND (reference sequence). CDR3 sequence reads: CASSIRAGGASGNTIYF. DNA of the CDR3: TGTGCCAGTAGTATTCGGGCAGGGGGCGCGAGTGGAAACACCATATATTTT.

The chain combines TRBV7-2 with TRBJ1-2; no clear D gene. Trimming removed 7 bases from V and 7 bases from J, with 16 bases in between. This CDR3 is built from 13 residues. CDR1 and CDR2 from the germline V gene are SGHTA and FQGNSA. DNA for the CDR3: TGTGCCAGCATCTTGGGGAATTCTCGTGGCTACACCTTC. Amino acids: CASILGNSRGYTF.

The chain links TRBV4-1 to TRBJ1-5, with unresolved D. This CDR3 spans 20 amino acids. Germline CDR1 MGHRA, CDR2 YSYEKL. The V end lost 5 bases, the J end lost 2 bases, and 28 bases lay between the germline ends. CDR3 region: CASSTSFAGIGQAGNQPQHF. The CDR3 DNA sequence: TGCGCCAGCAGCACCTCCTTTGCGGGGATCGGGCAGGCAGGCAATCAGCCCCAGCATTTT.

This chain uses TRBV7-6 with TRBJ2-5, with a possible D match to TRBD1 (6 bases). This CDR3 contains 15 residues. Trimming shortened V by 1 base and J by 4 bases, and 13 bases separated the two germline ends. Per germline, CDR1 SGHVS and CDR2 FNYEAQ. The CDR3 reads CASSLVVARGETQYF. The CDR3 coding sequence is TGTGCCAGCAGCTTAGTGGTCGCCAGGGGAGAGACCCAGTACTTC.

The V gene is TRBV27, the J gene TRBJ2-7; 7 nucleotides line up with TRBD1. The trim removed 7 bases at V and 0 bases at J, leaving 12 bases unmatched. This CDR3 has 16 residues. Germline V lookup: CDR1 MNHEY, CDR2 SMNVEV (reference sequence). The DNA of the CDR3 is TGTGCCAGCACTCTCAAAGGGGGCTATAGCTCCTACGAGCAGTACTTC. Its translation: CASTLKGGYSSYEQYF.

The V and J genes are TRBV5-5 and TRBJ1-5; D possibly corresponds to TRBD1 (6 bases). The CDR3 spans 17 residues. Germline V CDR1 and CDR2: SGHKS, YYEKEE (reference sequence). Trimming took 3 bases from V and 7 from J, leaving 23 bases between them. The CDR3 DNA reads as TGTGCCAGCAGCTCGGGGGCCCCGTTGGGAATGAGCCAGCCCCAGCATTTT. Protein product: CASSSGAPLGMSQPQHF.

The sample holds a few counts of this clonotype. The rearrangement joins TRBV4-2 to TRBJ1-6, with D unclear. The CDR3 is 14 residues long. Germline lookup yields CDR1 LGHNA and CDR2 YNFKEQ. Trimming removed 0 bases from V and 8 bases from J, with 8 bases in between. The CDR3 region is CASSQERGDSPLHF. The CDR3 DNA is TGTGCCAGCAGCCAAGAACGCGGAGATTCACCCCTCCACTTT.

This sequence joins TRBV10-3 and TRBJ2-1; 11 bases map to TRBD2. The length of the CDR3 is 15 residues. After removal of 7 bases from V and 12 bases from J, the junction contained 14 bases not matched to a gene. Germline CDR1 is ENHRY and CDR2 is SYGVKD. CDR3 amino acids: CAINSGLAGLRGQFF. CDR3 bases: TGTGCCATCAACTCCGGACTAGCGGGCCTGAGGGGGCAGTTCTTC.

CDR3 sequence: CASNTVGTQGLGANVLTF. The DNA for the CDR3 is TGTGCCAGCAATACTGTGGGGACTCAGGGGCTTGGGGCCAACGTCCTGACTTTC. This chain joins TRBV28 and TRBJ2-6; D might be TRBD1 or TRBD2, each matching 6 bases. With 7 bases removed from V and 3 bases from J, the gap between germline ends came to 22 bases. The germline gives CDR1 MDHEN, CDR2 SYDVKM. This CDR3 contains 18 residues.

This sequence joins TRBV2 and TRBJ2-5; no definite D call. There are 13 residues in the CDR3. The V end lost 7 bases, the J end lost 0 bases, and 9 bases lay between the germline ends. CDR1 and CDR2 from the germline V gene are SNHLY and FYNNEI. CDR3 bases: TGTGCCAGCAAGCCACCCAACCAAGAGACCCAGTACTTC. As protein: CASKPPNQETQYF.

This chain links TRBV18 with TRBJ1-4; 10 nucleotides align to TRBD1. Trimming removed 6 bases from V and 0 bases from J; junction bases left unmatched: 7. Per germline, CDR1 KGHSH and CDR2 LQKENI. The CDR3 is 17 amino acids. CDR3: CASSPDRGISTNEKLFF. As DNA, the CDR3 is TGTGCCAGCTCCCCGGACAGGGGGATATCAACTAATGAAAAACTGTTTTTT.

This clonotype was seen at least ten times. The chain joins TRBV7-6 to TRBJ2-5, with TRBD1 matching over 8 bases. V gave up 4 bases and J gave up 4 bases; unmatched junction bases: 14. CDR1 SGHVS and CDR2 FNYEAQ come from the germline V gene. This CDR3 spans 17 amino acids. The CDR3 region is CASSSRPLDRAIETQYF. The CDR3 DNA is TGTGCCAGCAGCTCACGGCCGCTGGACAGGGCTATAGAGACCCAGTACTTC.

This clonotype was counted ten times or more. The chain carries TRBV6-5 and TRBJ1-2; D is undetermined. V was shortened by 2 bases and J by 8 bases, with 12 bases between the two germline ends. CDR3 length equals 13 residues. The germline gives CDR1 MNHEY, CDR2 SVGAGI. The CDR3 sequence is CASSYGGSLGYTF. Here the CDR3 DNA reads TGTGCCAGCAGTTACGGAGGCAGCCTGGGCTACACCTTC.

This clonotype was seen a single time. The chain is built from TRBV18 and TRBJ1-2, with D uncertain. Germline assignment: CDR1 KGHSH and CDR2 LQKENI. The CDR3 loop spans 12 amino acids. Deletions cut 6 bases from V and 0 bases from J, with 5 bases between. CDR3 region: CASSGANYGYTF. Here the CDR3 DNA reads TGTGCCAGCTCCGGCGCTAACTATGGCTACACCTTC.

This clonotype has ten or more counts. This chain joins TRBV2 and TRBJ2-5; 8 nucleotides align to TRBD2. V dropped 6 bases and J dropped 1; count of bases not matched to a gene: 4. This CDR3 is 14 amino acids long. Germline V lookup: CDR1 SNHLY, CDR2 FYNNEI. CDR3 in DNA: TGTGCCAGCAGGGCCACTAGCGGCCAAGAGACCCAGTACTTC. Amino acid sequence: CASRATSGQETQYF.

This chain links TRBV20-1 with TRBJ2-7; the D gene is possibly TRBD1 (5 bases). Trimming took off 1 base at V and 2 bases at J, with 12 bases between the two ends. The CDR3 spans 14 residues. Germline V gene lookup returns CDR1 DFQATT and CDR2 SNEGSKA (reference sequence). CDR3 sequence reads: CSARGTGPTYEQYF. CDR3 in DNA: TGCAGTGCTAGAGGTACAGGTCCGACCTACGAGCAGTACTTC.

This clonotype was counted between two and nine times. The rearrangement joins TRBV18 to TRBJ2-3; D unresolved. There are 14 residues in the CDR3. Germline V lookup: CDR1 KGHSH, CDR2 LQKENI. Between the trimmed V and J ends, which lost 3 bases and 0 bases, there was a span of 7 bases. The CDR3 DNA is TGTGCCAGCTCACCCCAGAGGAGCACAGATACGCAGTATTTT. Translation gives CASSPQRSTDTQYF.

This clonotype was counted between two and nine times. The chain links TRBV11-3 to TRBJ2-2; 11 nucleotides align to TRBD2. Germline trimming cut 0 bases from V and 7 bases from J; bases unmatched to any gene: 7. Germline lookup yields CDR1 SGHNT and CDR2 YENEEA. The CDR3 is 17 amino acids. CDR3 sequence: CASSLELAGGVDGELFF. The CDR3 DNA follows: TGTGCCAGCAGCTTAGAGCTAGCGGGAGGAGTTGACGGGGAGCTGTTTTTT.

The chain combines TRBV27 with TRBJ2-5, with D unclear. Per the germline V gene, CDR1 is MNHEY and CDR2 is SMNVEV (reference sequence). This CDR3 has 13 amino acids. The V gene lost 2 bases and the J gene lost 5 bases, with 9 bases spanning the gap. CDR3 amino acids: CASSLRAWETQYF. CDR3 sequence (DNA): TGTGCCAGCAGTTTACGGGCATGGGAGACCCAGTACTTC.

This clonotype occurred many times. The chain is built from TRBV7-2 and TRBJ2-4, with D perhaps TRBD2 (5 bases). Germline CDR1 SGHTA, CDR2 FQGNSA. This CDR3 region has 15 residues. Trimming stripped 4 bases from V and 3 bases from J, with 13 bases between. DNA of the CDR3: TGTGCCAGCAGCTCCGGACTGGACGGCAAAAACATTCAGTACTTC. Encoded protein: CASSSGLDGKNIQYF.

The rearrangement uses TRBV7-6 and TRBJ1-4, with unresolved D. Germline V CDR1 and CDR2: SGHVS, FNYEAQ. The length of the CDR3 is 15 residues. Trimming pared 4 bases from V and 4 bases from J, leaving 13 bases between. CDR3 residues: CASSSMTGINEKLFF. For the CDR3, the DNA is TGTGCCAGCAGCTCTATGACGGGGATTAATGAAAAACTGTTTTTT.

This clonotype was counted between two and nine times. The chain couples TRBV6-1 to TRBJ2-3; TRBD1 agrees at 9 bases. This CDR3 has 18 residues. Per germline, CDR1 MNHNS and CDR2 SASEGT. V lost 7 bases to trimming and J lost 6 bases; unmatched junction nucleotides: 20. The CDR3 sequence is CASNWDRALLSDEDTQYF. The CDR3 region has the DNA TGTGCCAGCAACTGGGACAGGGCACTACTCTCGGACGAGGATACGCAGTATTTT.